This entry lists 16 T cell receptor beta chains sequenced from one sample in a study of PD-1 blockade in mismatch repair-deficient tumors. Some clones are missing from TCRdb's copy, which holds only in-frame ones; the method was immunoSEQ multiplex PCR. The sample has about 84,000 clones; 65% to 85% are singletons. This material consisted of peripheral blood, taken 12 weeks after starting pembrolizumab. These receptors were obtained from an adult with mismatch repair-deficient cancer.

The V gene is TRBV4-1, the J gene TRBJ1-2; 10 bases align to TRBD1. Germline loops: CDR1 MGHRA, CDR2 YSYEKL. The ends lost 1 base at V and 8 bases at J; junction bases unmatched: 10. The CDR3 is 16 amino acids. CDR3 protein: CASSQVQGQGPLGYTF. CDR3 nucleotide sequence: TGCGCCAGCAGCCAAGTCCAGGGACAGGGGCCGTTGGGCTACACCTTC.

This clone was seen more than once but under ten times. This chain connects TRBV6-1 to TRBJ1-2; perhaps TRBD1 as D (5 bases). The CDR3 extends over 16 amino acids. V lost 7 bases, J lost 4 bases, and 22 bases lay in between. The germline gives CDR1 MNHNS, CDR2 SASEGT. The CDR3 is CASTEAGTSGGYGYTF. The CDR3 nucleotides are TGTGCCAGCACCGAAGCCGGGACGTCTGGAGGCTATGGCTACACCTTC.

The rearrangement joins TRBV7-9 to TRBJ1-1, with no clear D. Per the germline V gene, CDR1 is SEHNR and CDR2 is FQNEAQ (reference sequence). The CDR3 loop spans 15 amino acids. Trimming stripped 1 base from V and 1 base from J, with 10 bases between. In DNA, the CDR3 is TGTGCCAGCAGCTTAGTCGAGAGGGCGAACACTGAAGCTTTCTTT. It specifies CASSLVERANTEAFF.

The chain uses TRBV11-1 and TRBJ2-7; D unresolved. CDR1 is SGHAT, CDR2 FQDESV, per germline (reference sequence). This CDR3 is built from 14 residues. V lost 1 base and J 2 bases, leaving 9 bases between the germline ends. The CDR3 loop is CASSLGAVTYEQYF. In DNA, the CDR3 is TGTGCCAGCAGCTTAGGCGCCGTAACCTACGAGCAGTACTTC.

This clone appeared a few times. The rearrangement uses TRBV18 and TRBJ2-7, with a possible D match to TRBD2 (6 bases). From germline, CDR1 is KGHSH and CDR2 LQKENI. Deletions cut 3 bases from V and 1 base from J, with 10 bases between. The CDR3 has 14 residues. CDR3 protein: CASSPPGTSYEQYF. The CDR3 DNA reads TGTGCCAGCTCACCCCCAGGGACTTCCTACGAGCAGTACTTC.

This chain joins TRBV9 and TRBJ2-5; no clear D gene. V gave up 4 bases and J gave up 5 bases, with 6 bases separating them. The germline V gene encodes CDR1 SGDLS and CDR2 YYNGEE. The CDR3 totals 11 residues. As DNA, the CDR3 is TGTGCCAGCAGCATCGAGGAGACCCAGTACTTC. As protein: CASSIEETQYF.

The chain couples TRBV7-2 to TRBJ2-4, with TRBD1 identical over 8 bases. The V gene's germline CDR1 is SGHTA and CDR2 FQGNSA. This CDR3 region has 16 residues. Germline trimming cut 5 bases from V and 3 bases from J; bases unmatched to any gene: 9. CDR3 DNA sequence: TGTGCCAGCAGCAAAGAGACAGGGGCTAGCAAAAACATTCAGTACTTC. This sequence encodes CASSKETGASKNIQYF.

This clone turned up a few times. The gene calls are TRBV6-1 and TRBJ1-2; TRBD1 matches 9 bases. The trim removed 6 bases at V and 6 bases at J, leaving 8 bases unmatched. Germline lookup yields CDR1 MNHNS and CDR2 SASEGT. The CDR3 extends over 14 amino acids. For the CDR3, the DNA is TGTGCCAGCAGGGGATTGGACAGGGGAGATGGCTACACCTTC. It is translated as CASRGLDRGDGYTF.

This clone was recorded only once. The genes are TRBV28 and TRBJ1-5, with unresolved D. CDR3 length equals 15 residues. The V end was cut by 6 bases, the J end by 8 bases, with 20 bases between. The V gene's germline CDR1 is MDHEN and CDR2 SYDVKM. The CDR3 bases are TGTGCCAGCAGCCCGTCCAGGCGGGCGATGGAGCCCCAGCATTTT. Amino acids: CASSPSRRAMEPQHF.

This clone was seen more than once but under ten times. The chain joins TRBV19 to TRBJ1-1; no reliable D call. Germline-derived CDR1 and CDR2 are LNHDA and SQIVND (reference sequence). The ends were cut back, 3 bases at V and 4 bases at J, with 9 bases in the middle. The CDR3 has 13 residues. The CDR3 protein is CASSIPSSTEAFF. CDR3 in DNA: TGTGCCAGTAGTATCCCCAGTAGCACTGAAGCTTTCTTT.

The chain joins TRBV4-2 to TRBJ2-1; 9 bases are shared with TRBD2. CDR1 and CDR2 (germline): LGHNA, YNFKEQ. The CDR3 covers 19 residues. V dropped 0 bases and J dropped 0; count of bases not matched to a gene: 9. The CDR3, as DNA: TGTGCCAGCAGCCAAGAGGCGGGAGGGACTAAGAGCTCCTACAATGAGCAGTTCTTC. Translated: CASSQEAGGTKSSYNEQFF.

This clone turned up a few times. The genes are TRBV6-1 and TRBJ1-5, with TRBD1 as a possible D gene (6 bases). CDR1 and CDR2 from the germline V gene are MNHNS and SASEGT. V was clipped by 6 bases and J by 5 bases, with 14 bases between them. This CDR3 comprises 14 residues. CDR3 region: CASREGGDDQPQHF. The CDR3 DNA sequence: TGTGCCAGCAGGGAGGGGGGGGATGATCAGCCCCAGCATTTT.

The chain couples TRBV11-2 to TRBJ2-1; D remains unclear. CDR1 and CDR2 (germline): SGHAT, FQNNGV. This CDR3 spans 13 amino acids. Trimming pared 1 base from V and 6 bases from J, leaving 7 bases between. The CDR3 sequence is CASSLGAGNEQFF. CDR3 nucleotide sequence: TGTGCCAGCAGCTTAGGGGCCGGCAATGAGCAGTTCTTC.

The chain links TRBV10-1 to TRBJ2-3; D possibly corresponds to TRBD2 (6 bases). The germline V gene has CDR1 WNHNN and CDR2 SYGVQD (reference sequence). The V end was cut by 5 bases, the J end by 6 bases, with 18 bases between. The CDR3 is 15 residues long. CDR3 loop: CASSPGTYLRDTQYF. The CDR3, as DNA: TGCGCCAGCAGTCCCGGGACTTACCTACGTGATACGCAGTATTTT.

This chain connects TRBV18 to TRBJ1-2, with D possibly TRBD1 on 5 matching bases. V lost 3 bases and J 6 bases, leaving 20 bases between the germline ends. Germline CDR1 KGHSH, CDR2 LQKENI. The CDR3 consists of 16 residues. As DNA, the CDR3 is TGTGCCAGCTCACCGGAATTGGACACGTTAAGGGATGGCTACACCTTC. Translating gives CASSPELDTLRDGYTF.

In this sample, this clone turned up a few times. This chain uses TRBV5-4 with TRBJ1-5; D unclear. The V end was cut by 2 bases, the J end by 9 bases, with 18 bases between. Per the germline V gene, CDR1 is SGHNT and CDR2 is YYREEE (reference sequence). This CDR3 has 15 residues. The CDR3 region is CASSFSGPPPTPQHF. CDR3 coding DNA: TGTGCCAGCAGCTTCAGTGGCCCTCCGCCGACGCCCCAGCATTTT.